This T cell receptor beta chain was profiled in a study of cytomegalovirus exposure and HLA in healthy donors. Findings and limits, study-wide: Looking again later, the authors saw that most CMV-associated TCR beta chains seemed HLA-restricted. Earlier analysis yielded a pattern in which most TCR beta V segments were productive about 87% or about 30% of the time.

Trimming stripped 1 base from V and 0 bases from J, with 12 bases between. The CDR3 is made up of 16 amino acids. The germline gives CDR1 SGHAT, CDR2 FQNNGV. Worth noting for this clone: Its target is not known.

The PCR had 60 Vbeta and 13 Jbeta primers. Assay: immunoSEQ multiplex PCR; the TCRdb copy retains only in-frame clones and omits some. The sample lists approximately 220,000 clones; around 83% were seen once. The chain joins TRBV11-2 to TRBJ1-1; D gene unclear. Material for sequencing was PBMCs. This receptor was taken from a girl aged 10 to 17 in good health and CMV-seronegative. The CDR3 nucleotides read TGTGCCAGCAGCTTAGGGTTCGGGGTCATGAACACTGAAGCTTTCTTT. This translates into CASSLGFGVMNTEAFF.